Listed below are T cell receptor beta chains from one sample, sequenced in a study of cytomegalovirus exposure and HLA in healthy donors. Profiling relied on immunoSEQ multiplex PCR, and the TCRdb table lists in-frame clones only, not all of them. This sample has some 150,000 clones, with approximately 86% found just once. Sequenced sample: PBMCs. These receptors were obtained from a woman in her forties or fifties in good health and CMV-seropositive. Each CDR3 is given without its conserved first and last residue.

V gene	CDR3 protein
TRBV4-1	ASSQVQGLTEAF
TRBV29-1	SIPGGQGVGYT
TRBV5-6	ASSSGLAVGGDTQY
TRBV30	AWRTTSTDTQY
TRBV5-1	ASSLRQTPTDTQY
TRBV30	AWSVRGQPQH
TRBV15	ATSRDSNNNQPQH
TRBV4-3	ASSQGLSNEKLF
TRBV7-2	ASSQVRGRTEAF
TRBV7-8	ASSETGGSYNEQF
TRBV6-1	ASREDRRGYT
TRBV5-1	ASSPPTGGHEQY
TRBV7-2	ASSPRWGDQPQH
TRBV29-1	SVQWGSGNSPLH
TRBV18	ASSLSRNNEQF
TRBV6-4	ASSDSKQGGNTIY
TRBV7-3	ASSLVPSEGIQY
TRBV19	ASRGTGIDQPQH
TRBV7-8	ASSLGGQSYGYT
TRBV14	ASSQSGFYGYGYT
TRBV6-5	ASSYSGGAYNEQF
TRBV5-1	ASSLMDRETEAF
TRBV5-5	ASSLEQGAFYEQY
TRBV2	ASRPGQGSGYT
TRBV6-6	ASSYSTGTEAF
TRBV4-1	ASSQASGGAGNEQF